The 18 T cell receptor beta chains presented below share a single source sample, sequenced in a study of cytomegalovirus exposure and HLA in healthy donors. PCR used 60 Vbeta primers and 13 Jbeta primers. The data were produced by immunoSEQ multiplex PCR, yet TCRdb's version contains in-frame clones alone and is incomplete. The table includes about 150,000 clones, around 70% detected once. The material sequenced was PBMCs. The receptors originated from a young man in good health and CMV-seronegative.

This chain connects TRBV28 to TRBJ2-7; D is perhaps TRBD2 (6 bases). The CDR3 runs 13 residues. Germline lookup yields CDR1 MDHEN and CDR2 SYDVKM. Trimming took off 1 base at V and 3 bases at J, with 7 bases between the two ends. Here the CDR3 reads CASSLSGGYEQYF. The CDR3 coding sequence is TGTGCCAGCAGTTTATCCGGGGGCTACGAGCAGTACTTC.

This chain links TRBV6-5 with TRBJ2-7; no clear D. This CDR3 spans 15 amino acids. The V end was cut by 1 base, the J end by 3 bases, with 13 bases between. The germline V gene encodes CDR1 MNHEY and CDR2 SVGAGI. In nucleotides, the CDR3 is TGTGCCAGCAGTTACTTTTCAGGTCCCGACTACGAGCAGTACTTC. It specifies CASSYFSGPDYEQYF.

This clone was counted between two and nine times. The chain is built from TRBV28 and TRBJ1-2; D not certain. Germline assignment: CDR1 MDHEN and CDR2 SYDVKM. The CDR3 is 13 amino acids. Trimming left V 3 bases short and J 4 bases short, with 9 bases between. Written as DNA, the CDR3 is TGTGCCAGCAGTTTGGCGGCAGCCTATGGCTACACCTTC. The encoded protein is CASSLAAAYGYTF.

CDR3 region: CASSLGTATNSPLHF. In nucleotides, the CDR3 is TGTGCCAGCAGTTTAGGGACAGCGACCAATTCACCCCTCCACTTT. The chain recombines TRBV27 with TRBJ1-6; 7 nucleotides align to TRBD1. This CDR3 is built from 15 residues. Germline trimming cut 2 bases from V and 7 bases from J; bases unmatched to any gene: 5. Germline V gene sequence: CDR1 MNHEY, CDR2 SMNVEV (reference sequence).

This chain connects TRBV15 to TRBJ1-4; 9 nucleotides agree with TRBD1. Per the germline V gene, CDR1 is LNHNV and CDR2 is YYDKDF (reference sequence). With V trimmed by 0 bases and J by 4 bases, 3 bases remained unmatched. The CDR3 length is 16 residues. CDR3 sequence reads: CATSRDGTGSNEKLFF. In nucleotides, the CDR3 is TGTGCCACCAGCAGAGATGGGACAGGGAGTAATGAAAAACTGTTTTTT. Variable domain in full (rest from reference TRBV15 and TRBJ1-4): DAMVIQNPRYQVTQFGKPVTLSCSQTLNHNVMYWYQQKSSQAPKLLFHYYDKDFNNEADTPDNFQSRRPNTSFCFLDIRSPGLGDTAMYLCATSRDGTGSNEKLFFGSGTQLSVL.

The V and J genes are TRBV6-1 and TRBJ1-2; D is unclear. The V end lost 0 bases, the J end lost 4 bases, and 6 bases lay between the germline ends. The CDR3 is made up of 13 amino acids. The germline CDR1 and CDR2 sequences are MNHNS and SASEGT. In DNA, the CDR3 is TGTGCCAGCAGTGAAGCGACGGGCTATGGCTACACCTTC. As protein: CASSEATGYGYTF.

This chain's CDR3 is CASSLERGGSTEAFF. CDR3 DNA: TGTGCCAGCAGCTTAGAAAGGGGGGGGAGCACTGAAGCTTTCTTT. V usage is TRBV7-9 and J usage is TRBJ1-1; D possibly corresponds to TRBD1 (6 bases). Between the trimmed V and J ends, which lost 1 base and 4 bases, there was a span of 13 bases. This CDR3 has 15 amino acids. Germline V lookup: CDR1 SEHNR, CDR2 FQNEAQ (reference sequence).

This chain connects TRBV18 to TRBJ1-1, with a possible D match to TRBD1 (6 bases). In germline, CDR1 is KGHSH, CDR2 LQKENI. Trimming left V 5 bases short and J 1 base short, with 11 bases between. The CDR3 sequence is 14 residues long. CDR3 in DNA: TGTGCCAGCTCATATCGGGACAAGAACACTGAAGCTTTCTTT. Translating gives CASSYRDKNTEAFF.

The chain links TRBV5-1 to TRBJ1-4; 10 nucleotides line up with TRBD1. This CDR3 spans 15 amino acids. Germline V gives CDR1 SGHRS, CDR2 YFSETQ. V trimming: 4 bases; J trimming: 6 bases; junction bases outside the gene matches: 6. The CDR3 is CASSVSGTGDEKLFF. The CDR3 DNA reads TGCGCCAGCAGCGTTTCCGGGACAGGGGATGAAAAACTGTTTTTT.

A single count supports this clone. The V and J genes are TRBV9 and TRBJ2-1; 8 bases line up with TRBD2. J lost 4 bases, V lost 4 bases, and 4 bases had no gene match. Germline CDR1 SGDLS, CDR2 YYNGEE. The CDR3 runs 14 residues. CDR3 sequence reads: CASSPGGGYNEQFF. The CDR3 DNA sequence: TGTGCCAGCAGCCCCGGGGGGGGGTACAATGAGCAGTTCTTC.

V and J are TRBV11-3 and TRBJ1-1; D call uncertain. CDR1 is SGHNT, CDR2 YENEEA, per germline. The V end was cut by 3 bases, the J end by 3 bases, with 8 bases between. CDR3 length: 13 amino acids. The CDR3 here is CASSLMRDTEAFF. CDR3 bases: TGTGCCAGCAGCTTGATGAGGGACACTGAAGCTTTCTTT.

The V and J genes are TRBV15 and TRBJ2-7; 9 bases agree with TRBD2. The CDR3 length is 15 residues. J gave up 0 bases and V 1 base, and 1 base lay outside the gene matches. Germline lookup yields CDR1 LNHNV and CDR2 YYDKDF (reference sequence). CDR3 DNA: TGTGCCACCAGCAGAGGGGGACTAGCCTCCTACGAGCAGTACTTC. Amino acid sequence: CATSRGGLASYEQYF.

The chain links TRBV28 to TRBJ1-1, with D possibly being TRBD1 (5 bases). The CDR3 runs 12 residues. V dropped 10 bases and J dropped 5 bases, with 14 bases sitting between them. Germline V gene sequence: CDR1 MDHEN, CDR2 SYDVKM. The CDR3 DNA is TGTGCCACCGCCGGGGGGGAGACTGAAGCTTTCTTT. It codes for CATAGGETEAFF. Full variable domain (remainder filled in from reference TRBV28 and TRBJ1-1): DVKVTQSSRYLVKRTGEKVFLECVQDMDHENMFWYRQDPGLGLRLIYFSYDVKMKEKGDIPEGYSVSREKKERFSLILESASTNQTSMYLCATAGGETEAFFGQGTRLTVV.

J is TRBJ1-2 and V is TRBV28; 7 bases agree with TRBD1. Losses at the gene ends were 5 bases for V and 4 bases for J; bases not matched to a gene: 10. The CDR3 is made up of 15 amino acids. Per the germline V gene, CDR1 is MDHEN and CDR2 is SYDVKM. The CDR3 sequence is CASSRIPGQSYGYTF. CDR3 nucleotide sequence: TGTGCCAGCAGTCGCATCCCGGGACAGTCCTATGGCTACACCTTC.

CDR3 in amino acids: CAWGTGTSSADTQYF. The CDR3 nucleotides read TGTGCCTGGGGGACCGGGACTAGCTCAGCAGATACGCAGTATTTT. V and J are TRBV30 and TRBJ2-3; 9 positions match TRBD2. J lost 4 bases, V lost 5 bases, and 10 bases had no gene match. This CDR3 spans 15 amino acids. Germline-derived CDR1 and CDR2 are GTSNPN and SVGIG (reference sequence).

V gene TRBV4-3 combines with J gene TRBJ2-2, with 12 bases lining up with TRBD1. The CDR3 has 16 amino acids. J gave up 5 bases and V 5 bases, and 6 bases lay outside the gene matches. CDR1 is LGHNA, CDR2 YSLEER, per germline. The CDR3 region is CASSEAGQGATGELFF. In DNA form, the CDR3 reads TGCGCCAGCAGCGAAGCGGGACAGGGGGCTACCGGGGAGCTGTTTTTT.

This clone was seen a few times. The V call is TRBV28, the J call TRBJ2-7; D uncertain. Looked up from germline, CDR1 is MDHEN and CDR2 is SYDVKM. The CDR3 covers 13 residues. V was cut by 1 base and J by 1 base, with 5 bases left in between. The DNA for the CDR3 is TGTGCCAGCAGTTTATCTTATTCCTACGAGCAGTACTTC. Protein: CASSLSYSYEQYF.

The chain has TRBV30 and TRBJ1-3; TRBD1 is a possible D gene (5 bases). The CDR3 has 13 residues. Germline assignment: CDR1 GTSNPN and CDR2 SVGIG (reference sequence). V lost 6 bases and J 0 bases, leaving 9 bases between the germline ends. CDR3 amino acids: CACEGVSGNTIYF. In DNA, the CDR3 is TGTGCCTGCGAAGGGGTCTCTGGAAACACCATATATTTT.